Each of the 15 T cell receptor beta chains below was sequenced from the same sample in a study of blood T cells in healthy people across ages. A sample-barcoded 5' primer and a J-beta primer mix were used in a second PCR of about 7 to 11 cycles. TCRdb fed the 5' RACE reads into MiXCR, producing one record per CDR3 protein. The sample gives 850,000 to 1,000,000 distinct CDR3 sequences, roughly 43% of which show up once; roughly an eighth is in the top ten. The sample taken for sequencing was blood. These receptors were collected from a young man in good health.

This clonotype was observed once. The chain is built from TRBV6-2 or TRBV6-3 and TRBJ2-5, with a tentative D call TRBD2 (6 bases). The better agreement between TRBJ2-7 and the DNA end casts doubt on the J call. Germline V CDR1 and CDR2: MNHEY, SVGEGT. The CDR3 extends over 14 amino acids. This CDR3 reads CASCTTGGTSEQYF. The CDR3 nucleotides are TGTGCCAGCTGCACTACCGGGGGAACGTCCGAGCAGTACTTC.

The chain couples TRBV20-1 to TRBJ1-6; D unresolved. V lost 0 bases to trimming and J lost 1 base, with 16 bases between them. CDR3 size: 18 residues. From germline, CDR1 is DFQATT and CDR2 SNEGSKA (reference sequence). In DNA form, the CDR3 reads TGCAGTGCTAGAGATCCTCTCCGCGGGGTTTCCTATAATTCACCCCTCCACTTT. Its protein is CSARDPLRGVSYNSPLHF.

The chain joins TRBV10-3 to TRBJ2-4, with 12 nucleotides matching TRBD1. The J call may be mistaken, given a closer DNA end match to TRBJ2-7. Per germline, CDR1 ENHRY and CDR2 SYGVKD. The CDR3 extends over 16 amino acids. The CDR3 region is CAISDASGTGGDEQYF. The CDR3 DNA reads TGTGCCATCAGTGATGCTAGCGGGACAGGGGGCGACGAGCAGTACTTC.

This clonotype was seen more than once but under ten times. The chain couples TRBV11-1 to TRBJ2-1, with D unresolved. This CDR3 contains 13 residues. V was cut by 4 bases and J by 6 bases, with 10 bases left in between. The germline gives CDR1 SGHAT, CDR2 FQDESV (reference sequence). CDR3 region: CASSSGPANEQFF. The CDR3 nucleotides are TGTGCCAGCAGCTCAGGACCGGCCAATGAGCAGTTCTTC.

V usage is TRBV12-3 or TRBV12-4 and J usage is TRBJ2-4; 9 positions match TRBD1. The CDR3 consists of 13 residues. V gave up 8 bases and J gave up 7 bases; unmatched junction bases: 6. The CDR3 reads CASGDRGDNIQYF. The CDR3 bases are TGTGCCAGCGGAGACAGGGGGGACAACATTCAGTACTTC.

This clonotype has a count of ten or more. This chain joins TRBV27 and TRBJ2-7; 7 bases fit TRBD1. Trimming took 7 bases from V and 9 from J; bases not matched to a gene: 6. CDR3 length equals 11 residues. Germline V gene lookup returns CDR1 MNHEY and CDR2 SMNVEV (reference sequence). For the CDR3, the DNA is TGTGCCAGCACCTTCAGGGGGAGGCAGTACTTC. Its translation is CASTFRGRQYF.

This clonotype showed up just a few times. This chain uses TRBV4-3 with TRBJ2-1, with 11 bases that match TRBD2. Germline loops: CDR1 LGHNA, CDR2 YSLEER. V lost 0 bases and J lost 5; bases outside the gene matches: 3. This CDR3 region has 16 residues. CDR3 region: CASSQDLAGGHNEQFF. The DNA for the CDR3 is TGCGCCAGCAGCCAAGATCTAGCGGGGGGCCACAATGAGCAGTTCTTC.

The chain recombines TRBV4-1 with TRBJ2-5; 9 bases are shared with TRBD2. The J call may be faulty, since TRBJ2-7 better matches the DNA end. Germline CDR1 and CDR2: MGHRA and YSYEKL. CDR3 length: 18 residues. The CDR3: CASSQGGAGGPQSYEQYF. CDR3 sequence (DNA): TGCGCCAGCAGCCAAGGTGGGGCGGGGGGGCCCCAGTCCTACGAGCAGTACTTC.

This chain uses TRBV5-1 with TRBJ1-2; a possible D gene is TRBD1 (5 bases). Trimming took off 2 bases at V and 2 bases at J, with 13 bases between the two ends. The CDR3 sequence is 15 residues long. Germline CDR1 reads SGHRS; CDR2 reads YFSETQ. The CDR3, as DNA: TGCGCCAGCAGCTTAGGAAAGACAGTAAACTATGGCTACACCTTC. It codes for CASSLGKTVNYGYTF.

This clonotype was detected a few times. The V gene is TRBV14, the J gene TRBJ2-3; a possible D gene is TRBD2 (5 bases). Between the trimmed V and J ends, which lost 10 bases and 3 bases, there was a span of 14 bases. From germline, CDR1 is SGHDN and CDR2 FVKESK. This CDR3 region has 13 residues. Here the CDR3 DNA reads TGTGCCACCTCCCCCCGGAGGACAGATACGCAGTATTTT. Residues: CATSPRRTDTQYF.

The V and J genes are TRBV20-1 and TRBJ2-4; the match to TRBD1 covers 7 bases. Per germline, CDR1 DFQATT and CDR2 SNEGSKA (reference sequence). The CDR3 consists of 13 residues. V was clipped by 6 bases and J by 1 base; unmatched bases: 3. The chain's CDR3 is CSAPDRAKNIQYF. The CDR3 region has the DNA TGCAGTGCACCGGACAGGGCCAAAAACATTCAGTACTTC.

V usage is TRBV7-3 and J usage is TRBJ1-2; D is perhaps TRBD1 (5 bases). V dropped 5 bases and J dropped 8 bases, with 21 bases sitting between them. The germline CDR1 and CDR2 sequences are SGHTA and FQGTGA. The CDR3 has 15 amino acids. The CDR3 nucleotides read TGTGCCAGCAGCAAAACCCATACGACAGTACAAGGCTACACCTTC. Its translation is CASSKTHTTVQGYTF.

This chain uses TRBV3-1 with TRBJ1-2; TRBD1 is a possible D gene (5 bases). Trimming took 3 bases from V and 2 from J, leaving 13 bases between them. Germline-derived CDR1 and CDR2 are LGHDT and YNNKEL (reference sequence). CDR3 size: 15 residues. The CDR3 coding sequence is TGTGCCAGCAGCCAGGGCGGGGGGGGAAACTATGGCTACACCTTC. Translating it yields CASSQGGGGNYGYTF.

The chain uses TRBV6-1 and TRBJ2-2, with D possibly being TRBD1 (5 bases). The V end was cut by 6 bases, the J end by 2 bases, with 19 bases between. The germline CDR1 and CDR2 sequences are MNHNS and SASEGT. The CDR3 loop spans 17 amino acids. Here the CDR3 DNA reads TGTGCCAGCAGGCCCACCCGTGGCAGGGCTAACACCGGGGAGCTGTTTTTT. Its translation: CASRPTRGRANTGELFF.

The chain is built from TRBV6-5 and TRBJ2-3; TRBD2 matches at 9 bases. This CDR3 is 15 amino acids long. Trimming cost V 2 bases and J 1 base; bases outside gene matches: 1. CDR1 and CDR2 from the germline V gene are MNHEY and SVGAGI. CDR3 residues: CASSYPSGGTDTQYF. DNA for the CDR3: TGTGCCAGCAGTTACCCTAGCGGGGGCACAGATACGCAGTATTTT.